This T cell receptor (beta chain) was identified during a study of beta chain features in type 1 diabetes (dated by TCRdb to between 2017 and 2018). Study-wide context: No differences in mean age, gender distribution, total cell number or subset yield were found between patients and healthy donors. Regulatory and stem cell-like memory subsets were isolated from only 8 patients and roughly 8 healthy donors, whereas naive and central memory subsets came from all 28 donors. A total of around 110,000,000 sorted cells were examined across all samples, and RNA yield correlated strongly with the number of cells per subset. In the study, recently diagnosed type 1 diabetes patients and matched healthy donors were compared on the TCRB repertoires of their sorted circulating CD4+ T cell subsets. Broad study findings and their caveats: Only small numbers of individuals were included in the HLA sub-analyses, which left unresolved whether HLA type had any influence on TCRB rearrangement. At VDJ recombination sites, type 1 diabetes patients had fewer insertions and more deleted nucleotides, which implies abnormalities in thymic rearrangement. Shorter templates might have been favored by PCR, but patient and control samples were amplified and corrected together, so both groups would have been affected equally by any skew. Because cDNA was sequenced instead of genomic DNA, highly expressing activated cells could be over-represented, though the groups showed no difference in activation or CD3 levels. In all four CD4+ subsets, TCRB CDR3 length was moderately but significantly shorter in type 1 diabetes patients. Naive, central memory and regulatory TCRB repertoires appeared to be more alike among patients than among healthy donors.

The entire isolated RNA was reverse transcribed using the High Capacity cDNA Reverse Transcription Kit, and thus expressed TCRB transcripts were sequenced. Deep immunoSEQ sequencing was performed on naive, central memory and regulatory T cell samples, with an average of around 3.5 million total reads per sample. After sorted cells were lysed in RLT buffer, RNA was extracted with DNase-treated RNeasy Micro or Mini kits, with the choice depending on cell number. To prevent cross-contamination, every cell subset was processed on its own, while patient and healthy donor samples were processed together. Using the immunoSEQ multiplex PCR, TCRB sequences were amplified from cDNA into 87-bp fragments spanning the CDR3 region. The amplicons were sequenced using the Illumina HiSeq platform. The study's processing was this. Synthetic template baselines were used to correct PCR bias computationally, reads within Hamming distance 2 were collapsed together, and singletons that could not be merged were discarded. By aligning reads against IMGT, V, D and J genes, CDR3 length, and insertions or deletions at six rearrangement sites were assigned. Within each subset, clonotype counts were normalized to sorted cell number, after which true diversity and Gini coefficients were computed with the tcR R package. The overlap coefficient, calculated on TCRB nucleotide sequences, was used to measure repertoire sharing. As a proxy for the pre-selection repertoire, out-of-frame TCRB sequences from naive cells were analyzed. TCRdb re-hosts the immuneACCESS table, in-frame sequences only. Its copies lack some clones; in the studies checked, an unresolved V gene accounts for under half of them, and the cause for the rest is not known. That table gives V, J and clone size, and the DNA gave D and trimming. Within this sample are 200,000 to 250,000 clones, with over 7.5% of them counted one time only. The ten largest account for approximately 0.03% of the sample.

Each donor gave one peripheral blood draw, about 100 mL on average, collected into heparinised tubes. A BD FACSAria II was used to sort naive, central memory, regulatory and stem cell-like memory CD4+ T cells with a panel that included CD45RO, CCR7, CD25, CD127, CD95 and CD27. All sorted populations exceeded 98% purity. PBMCs were isolated immediately by Lymphoprep density gradient centrifugation and stained directly without culture. To minimize batch effects, samples were stained and sorted in pairs, one healthy donor with one patient per experiment. Regarding this clone: The target of this receptor is not known. At one end, the junction sequence differs from germline, possibly due to a read error.

The sequencing sample was made of naive CD4+ T cells from blood. The cell subset or site label corresponds to: true naive CD4+ T cells. The TCR was taken from a woman between 18 and 29 years old in good health.

DNA sequence: TGCTCCCAATCTGTGTTCCTAAAAGTGATTCTCACTCTGCTTCTCATCTCCTACTTC. It is translated as CSQSVFLKVILTLLLISYF. Recombination joined TRBV30 with TRBJ2-5; too little of a D gene remains to name it. The CDR3 covers 19 residues, taking in both the cysteine and the phenylalanine. The read is trimmed to its CDR3 DNA, 57 bases read in frame from base 1. For CDR1 and CDR2, the germline V gene (reference sequence) lists GTSNPN and SVGIG.